This T cell receptor beta chain was captured in a study of shared clonotypes between healthy human individuals. Overall study: Plates per donor: three CD4 naive, three CD4 memory, two CD8 naive, one CD8 memory.

Positive CCR7 selection of CD45RO-negative cells yielded the naive CD8 cells, and terminally differentiated effector memory CD45RA+ cells were excluded. Assay: immunoSEQ multiplex PCR; the TCRdb copy retains only in-frame clones and omits some. The table shows roughly 2 million clones, with approximately 94% occurring only once. Sequenced material: naive CD8+ T cells sorted from blood. This sequence originates from a man aged 18 to 30 in good health.

The CDR3, as DNA: TGCGGAAAAAAGGGTGGGGAAGGGGACACTGAAGCTTTCTTT. It encodes CGKKGGEGDTEAFF. The chain recombines TRBV10-1 with TRBJ1-1, with TRBD1 as a possible D gene (5 bases). The germline CDR1 and CDR2 sequences are WNHNN and SYGVQD (reference sequence). The CDR3 runs to 14 residues.